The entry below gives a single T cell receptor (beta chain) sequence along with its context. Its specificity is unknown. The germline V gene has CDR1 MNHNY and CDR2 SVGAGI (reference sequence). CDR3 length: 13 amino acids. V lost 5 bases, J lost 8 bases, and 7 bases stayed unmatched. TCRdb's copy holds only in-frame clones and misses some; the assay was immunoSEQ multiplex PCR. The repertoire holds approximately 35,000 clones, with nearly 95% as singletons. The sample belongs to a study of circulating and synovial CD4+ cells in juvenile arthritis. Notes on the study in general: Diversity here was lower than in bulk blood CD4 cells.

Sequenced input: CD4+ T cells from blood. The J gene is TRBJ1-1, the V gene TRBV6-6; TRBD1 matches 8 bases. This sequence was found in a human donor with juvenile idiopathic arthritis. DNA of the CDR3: TGTGCCAGCAGTCCCGGACAGGGTTTAGAAGCTTTCTTT. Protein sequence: CASSPGQGLEAFF.